This T cell receptor beta chain was documented in a study of CD8+ T cells in alopecia areata. It was cDNA, reverse transcribed from extracted RNA, that served as the sequencing template. Measured with immunoSEQ multiplex PCR; TCRdb has only the in-frame clones, and not every one. Found here are 200,000 to 250,000 clones, 50% to 65% of them singletons; the top ten hold under 0.5%. The TCR was taken from a human donor with alopecia areata. Specimen: CD4+ T cells sorted from blood, collected at week 0.

This CDR3 is CASSLVSGGTEAFF. CDR3 coding DNA: TGTGCCAGCAGCTTAGTCTCCGGGGGCACTGAAGCTTTCTTT. This chain connects TRBV7-8 to TRBJ1-1, with D perhaps matching TRBD1 (5 bases). The CDR3 length is 14 residues. V was clipped by 1 base and J by 4 bases, with 10 bases between them. Germline V gene data show CDR1 as SGHVS and CDR2 as FQNEAQ.